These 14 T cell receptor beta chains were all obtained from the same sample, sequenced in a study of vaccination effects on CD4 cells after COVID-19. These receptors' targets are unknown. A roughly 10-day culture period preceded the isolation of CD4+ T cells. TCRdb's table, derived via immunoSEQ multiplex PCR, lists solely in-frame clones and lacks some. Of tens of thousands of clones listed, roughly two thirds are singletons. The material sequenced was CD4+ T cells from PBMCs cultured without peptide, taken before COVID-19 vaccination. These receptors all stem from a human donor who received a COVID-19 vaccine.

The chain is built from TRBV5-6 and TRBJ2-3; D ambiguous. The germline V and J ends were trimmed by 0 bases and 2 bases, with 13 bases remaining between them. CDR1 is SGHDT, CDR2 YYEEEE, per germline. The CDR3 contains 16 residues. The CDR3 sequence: CASSLVGRTLTDTQYF. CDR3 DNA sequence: TGTGCCAGCAGCTTGGTTGGTAGGACCCTCACAGATACGCAGTATTTT.

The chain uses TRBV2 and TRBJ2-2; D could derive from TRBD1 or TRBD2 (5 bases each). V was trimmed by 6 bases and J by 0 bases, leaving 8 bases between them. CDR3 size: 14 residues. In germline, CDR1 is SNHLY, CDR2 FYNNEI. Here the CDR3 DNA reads TGTGCCAGCAGGGGACGAGCGAACACCGGGGAGCTGTTTTTT. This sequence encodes CASRGRANTGELFF.

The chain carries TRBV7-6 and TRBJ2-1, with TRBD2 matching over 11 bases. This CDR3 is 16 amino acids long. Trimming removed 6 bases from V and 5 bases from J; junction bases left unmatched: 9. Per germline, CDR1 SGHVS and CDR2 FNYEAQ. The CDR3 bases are TGTGCCAGCAGTGATGCAACTAGCGGGGGAAACAATGAGCAGTTCTTC. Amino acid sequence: CASSDATSGGNNEQFF.

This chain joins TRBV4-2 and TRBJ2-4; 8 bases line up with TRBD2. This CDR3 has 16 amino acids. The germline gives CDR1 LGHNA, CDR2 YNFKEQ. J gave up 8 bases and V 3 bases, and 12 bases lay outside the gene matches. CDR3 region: CASSQLAGSGSDIQYF. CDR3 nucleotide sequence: TGTGCCAGCAGCCAGTTAGCGGGATCGGGGTCGGACATTCAGTACTTC.

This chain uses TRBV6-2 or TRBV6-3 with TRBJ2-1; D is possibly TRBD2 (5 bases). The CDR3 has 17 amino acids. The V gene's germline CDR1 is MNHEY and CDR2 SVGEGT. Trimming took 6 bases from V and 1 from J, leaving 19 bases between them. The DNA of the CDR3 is TGTGCCAGCAGCCCCAATTGGTGGGCGGGTTCCTACAATGAGCAGTTCTTC. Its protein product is CASSPNWWAGSYNEQFF.

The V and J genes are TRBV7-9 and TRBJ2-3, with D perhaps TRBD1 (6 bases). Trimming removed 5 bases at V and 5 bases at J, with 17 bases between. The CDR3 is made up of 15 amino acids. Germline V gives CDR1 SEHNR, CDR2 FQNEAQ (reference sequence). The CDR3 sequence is CASSAQGNIGDTQYF. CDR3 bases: TGTGCCAGCAGCGCACAGGGAAATATTGGAGATACGCAGTATTTT.

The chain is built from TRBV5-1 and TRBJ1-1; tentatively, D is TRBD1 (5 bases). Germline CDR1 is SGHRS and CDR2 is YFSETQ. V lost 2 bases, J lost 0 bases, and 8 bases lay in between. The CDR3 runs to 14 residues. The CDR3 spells CASSLQGVNTEAFF. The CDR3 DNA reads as TGCGCCAGCAGCTTACAAGGGGTGAACACTGAAGCTTTCTTT.

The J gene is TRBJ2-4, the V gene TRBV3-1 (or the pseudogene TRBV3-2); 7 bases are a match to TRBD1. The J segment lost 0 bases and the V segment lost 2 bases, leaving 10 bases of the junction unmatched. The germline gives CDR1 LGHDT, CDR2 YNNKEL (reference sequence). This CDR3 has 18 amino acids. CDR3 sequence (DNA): TGTGCCAGCAGCCAATCAAAAGGGACAGTATTAGCCAAAAACATTCAGTACTTC. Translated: CASSQSKGTVLAKNIQYF.

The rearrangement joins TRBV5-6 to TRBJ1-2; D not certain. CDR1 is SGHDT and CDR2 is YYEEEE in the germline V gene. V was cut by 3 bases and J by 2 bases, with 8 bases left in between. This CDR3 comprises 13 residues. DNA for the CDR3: TGTGCCAGCAGCTCTGGACCGAACTATGGCTACACCTTC. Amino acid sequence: CASSSGPNYGYTF.

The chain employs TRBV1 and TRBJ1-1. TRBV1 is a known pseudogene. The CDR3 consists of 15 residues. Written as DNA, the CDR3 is TGCACCAGCAGCGCGGGACCCCCCTGGGGCACTGAAGCTTTCTTT. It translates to CTSSAGPPWGTEAFF.

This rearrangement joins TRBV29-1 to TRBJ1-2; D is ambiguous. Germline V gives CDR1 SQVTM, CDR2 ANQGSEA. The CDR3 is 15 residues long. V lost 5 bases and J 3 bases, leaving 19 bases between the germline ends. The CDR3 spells CSVLLRGQPYYGYTF. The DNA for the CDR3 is TGCAGCGTTCTTCTCCGCGGCCAACCGTACTATGGCTACACCTTC. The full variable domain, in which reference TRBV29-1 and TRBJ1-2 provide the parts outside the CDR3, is SAVISQKPSRDICQRGTSLTIQCQVDSQVTMMFWYRQQPGQSLTLIATANQGSEATYESGFVIDKFPISRPNLTFSTLTVSNMSPEDSSIYLCSVLLRGQPYYGYTFGSGTRLTVV.

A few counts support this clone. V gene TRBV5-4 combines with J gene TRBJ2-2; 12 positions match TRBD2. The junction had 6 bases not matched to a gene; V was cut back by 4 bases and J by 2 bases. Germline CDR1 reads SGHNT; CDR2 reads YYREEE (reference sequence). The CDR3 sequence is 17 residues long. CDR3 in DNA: TGTGCCAGCAGCCCCGGGACTAGCGGGTTCAACACCGGGGAGCTGTTTTTT. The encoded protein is CASSPGTSGFNTGELFF.

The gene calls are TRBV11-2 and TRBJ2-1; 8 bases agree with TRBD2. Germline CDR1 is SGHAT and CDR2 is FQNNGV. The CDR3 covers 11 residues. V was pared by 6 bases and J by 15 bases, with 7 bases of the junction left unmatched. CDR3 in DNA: TGTGCCAGCAGGGAAGGGACTAGGTCGTTCTTC. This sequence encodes CASREGTRSFF.

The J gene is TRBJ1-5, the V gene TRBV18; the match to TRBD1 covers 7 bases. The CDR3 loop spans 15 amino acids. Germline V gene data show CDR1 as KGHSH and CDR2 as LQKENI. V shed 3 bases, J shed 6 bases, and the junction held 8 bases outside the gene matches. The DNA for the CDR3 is TGTGCCAGCTCACCCACAGGACAGGCTAGTCAGCCCCAGCATTTT. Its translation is CASSPTGQASQPQHF.